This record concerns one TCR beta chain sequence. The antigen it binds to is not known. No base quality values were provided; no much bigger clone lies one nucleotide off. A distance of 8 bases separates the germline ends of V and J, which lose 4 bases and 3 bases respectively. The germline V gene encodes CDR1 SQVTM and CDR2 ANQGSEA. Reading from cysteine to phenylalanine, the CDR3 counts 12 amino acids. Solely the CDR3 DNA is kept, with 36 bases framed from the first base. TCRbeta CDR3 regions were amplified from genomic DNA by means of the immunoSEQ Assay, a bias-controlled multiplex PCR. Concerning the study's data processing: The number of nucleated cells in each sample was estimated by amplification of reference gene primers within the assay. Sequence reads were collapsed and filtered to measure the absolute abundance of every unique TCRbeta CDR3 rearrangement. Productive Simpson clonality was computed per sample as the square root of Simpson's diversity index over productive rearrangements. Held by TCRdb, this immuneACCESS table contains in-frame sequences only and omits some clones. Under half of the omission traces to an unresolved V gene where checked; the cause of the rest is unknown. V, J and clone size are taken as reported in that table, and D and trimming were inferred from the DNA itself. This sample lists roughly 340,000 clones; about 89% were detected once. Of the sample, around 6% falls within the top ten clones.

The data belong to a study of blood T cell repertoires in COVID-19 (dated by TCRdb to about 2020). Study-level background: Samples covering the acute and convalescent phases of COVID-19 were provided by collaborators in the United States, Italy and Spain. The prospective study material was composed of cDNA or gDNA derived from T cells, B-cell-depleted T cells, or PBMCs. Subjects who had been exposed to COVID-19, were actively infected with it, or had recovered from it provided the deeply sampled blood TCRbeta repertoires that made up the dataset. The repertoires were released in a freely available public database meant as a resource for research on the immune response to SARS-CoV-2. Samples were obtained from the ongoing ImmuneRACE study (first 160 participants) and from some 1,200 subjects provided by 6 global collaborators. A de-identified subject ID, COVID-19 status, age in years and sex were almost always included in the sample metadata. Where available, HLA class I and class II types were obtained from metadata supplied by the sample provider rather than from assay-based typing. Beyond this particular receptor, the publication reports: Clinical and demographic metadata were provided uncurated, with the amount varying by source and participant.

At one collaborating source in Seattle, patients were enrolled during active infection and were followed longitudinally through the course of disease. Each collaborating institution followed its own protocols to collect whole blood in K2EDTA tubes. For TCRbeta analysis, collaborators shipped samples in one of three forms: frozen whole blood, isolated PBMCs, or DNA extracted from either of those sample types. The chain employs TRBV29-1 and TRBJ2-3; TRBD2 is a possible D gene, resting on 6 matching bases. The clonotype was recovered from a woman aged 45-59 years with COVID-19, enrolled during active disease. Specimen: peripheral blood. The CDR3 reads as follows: CSVASGTDTQYF. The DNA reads TGCAGCGTTGCAAGCGGGACAGATACGCAGTATTTT.